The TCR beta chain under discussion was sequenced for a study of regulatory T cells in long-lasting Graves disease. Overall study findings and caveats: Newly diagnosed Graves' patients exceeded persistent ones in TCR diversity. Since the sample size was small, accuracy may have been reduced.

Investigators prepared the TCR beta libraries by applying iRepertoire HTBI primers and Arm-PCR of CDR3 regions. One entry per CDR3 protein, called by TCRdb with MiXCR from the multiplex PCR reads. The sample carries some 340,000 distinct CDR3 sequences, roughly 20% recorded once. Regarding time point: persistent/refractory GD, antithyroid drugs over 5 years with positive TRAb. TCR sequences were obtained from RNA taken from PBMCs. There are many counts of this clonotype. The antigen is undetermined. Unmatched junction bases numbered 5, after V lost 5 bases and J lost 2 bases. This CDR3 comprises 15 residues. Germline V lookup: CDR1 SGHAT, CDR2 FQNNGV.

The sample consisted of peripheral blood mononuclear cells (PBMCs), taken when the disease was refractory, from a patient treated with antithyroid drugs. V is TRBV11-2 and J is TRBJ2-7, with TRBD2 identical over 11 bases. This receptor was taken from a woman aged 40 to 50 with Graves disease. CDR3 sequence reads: CASSAGLAVAYEQYF. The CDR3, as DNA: TGTGCCAGCAGCGCGGGACTAGCGGTGGCCTACGAGCAGTACTTC.